Below, 29 T cell receptor beta chains from the same sample are listed, as sequenced in a study of CD8+ T cells in alopecia areata. RNA, once extracted, was reverse transcribed into cDNA for use as the sequencing template. Only in-frame clones appear in the TCRdb table, and some are missing; sequencing was by immunoSEQ multiplex PCR. The sample lists roughly 250,000 clones, around 67% occurring once. Sample: CD4+ T cells sorted from blood, taken at week 0. These receptors were obtained from a human donor with alopecia areata.

The chain recombines TRBV29-1 with TRBJ2-5; maybe TRBD1 (5 bases). Germline V gene sequence: CDR1 SQVTM, CDR2 ANQGSEA. The CDR3 extends over 15 amino acids. V lost 7 bases to trimming and J lost 1 base, with 19 bases between them. The CDR3: CSETSPGNLQETQYF. In nucleotides, the CDR3 is TGCAGCGAGACATCCCCAGGGAATCTCCAAGAGACCCAGTACTTC.

V and J are TRBV25-1 and TRBJ2-5; possibly TRBD2 for D (7 bases). Between the trimmed V and J ends, which lost 7 bases and 7 bases, there was a span of 19 bases. CDR1 is MGHDK and CDR2 is SYGVNS in the germline V gene. This CDR3 is built from 14 residues. CDR3 sequence reads: CASNPTGGPGTQYF. DNA for the CDR3: TGTGCCAGCAATCCCACCGGGGGGCCGGGGACCCAGTACTTC.

The chain carries TRBV29-1 and TRBJ1-1; D gene ambiguous. V was pared by 1 base and J by 3 bases, with 3 bases between. The CDR3 totals 11 residues. Germline loops: CDR1 SQVTM, CDR2 ANQGSEA. This chain's CDR3 is CSVEAYTEAFF. The CDR3, as DNA: TGCAGCGTTGAAGCATACACTGAAGCTTTCTTT.

The genes are TRBV19 and TRBJ1-5; 7 positions agree with TRBD1. V lost 10 bases to trimming and J lost 5 bases; unmatched junction nucleotides: 5. Germline CDR1 LNHDA, CDR2 SQIVND (reference sequence). The CDR3 runs to 12 residues. The CDR3 region is CATTTGYQPQHF. In nucleotides, the CDR3 is TGTGCCACCACGACAGGGTATCAGCCCCAGCATTTT. Using reference TRBV19 and TRBJ1-5 for the parts outside the CDR3, the full variable domain is DGGITQSPKYLFRKEGQNVTLSCEQNLNHDAMYWYRQDPGQGLRLIYYSQIVNDFQKGDIAEGYSVSREKKESFPLTVTSAQKNPTAFYLCATTTGYQPQHFGDGTRLSIL.

The V call is TRBV10-3, the J call TRBJ1-5; 10 positions match TRBD1. The length of the CDR3 is 13 residues. V lost 7 bases and J lost 7; bases outside the gene matches: 4. Germline CDR1 ENHRY, CDR2 SYGVKD. The CDR3 sequence: CAITEDRGQPQHF. DNA of the CDR3: TGTGCCATCACAGAGGACAGGGGGCAGCCCCAGCATTTT.

This chain joins TRBV6-5 and TRBJ2-5; no clear D gene. Trimming left V 10 bases short and J 0 bases short, with 3 bases between. The CDR3 contains 10 residues. Germline V CDR1 and CDR2: MNHEY, SVGAGI. CDR3 sequence reads: CATNQETQYF. Here the CDR3 DNA reads TGTGCCACCAACCAAGAGACCCAGTACTTC.

In this sample, this clone turned up once. CDR3 amino acids: CASSLQGANTGELFF. Written as DNA, the CDR3 is TGTGCCAGCAGCTTGCAGGGGGCGAACACCGGGGAGCTGTTTTTT. V usage is TRBV7-3 and J usage is TRBJ2-2; the match to TRBD1 covers 7 bases. The J segment lost 0 bases and the V segment lost 3 bases, leaving 1 base of the junction unmatched. The germline gives CDR1 SGHTA, CDR2 FQGTGA. The CDR3 consists of 15 residues.

V gene TRBV18 combines with J gene TRBJ2-2; a possible D gene is TRBD2 (5 bases). The ends were cut back, 0 bases at V and 8 bases at J, with 13 bases in the middle. Germline V gene data show CDR1 as KGHSH and CDR2 as LQKENI. This CDR3 has 15 residues. Here the CDR3 reads CASSPPEGPYGELFF. The DNA of the CDR3 is TGTGCCAGCTCACCACCCGAGGGTCCCTATGGGGAGCTGTTTTTT.

This chain connects TRBV9 to TRBJ2-3, with a tentative D call TRBD2 (6 bases). Germline V gives CDR1 SGDLS, CDR2 YYNGEE. Trimming stripped 4 bases from V and 1 base from J, with 19 bases between. This CDR3 contains 17 residues. The chain's CDR3 is CASSMPTLSGGTDTQYF. The CDR3 coding sequence is TGTGCCAGCAGCATGCCAACCCTTAGCGGCGGCACAGATACGCAGTATTTT.

This clone was found a few times. The chain joins TRBV7-8 to TRBJ1-2, with D perhaps TRBD1 (5 bases). In germline, CDR1 is SGHVS, CDR2 FQNEAQ. V gave up 4 bases and J gave up 4 bases, with 16 bases separating them. The CDR3 is 15 residues long. CDR3 loop: CASSSTQGSLYGYTF. DNA of the CDR3: TGTGCCAGCAGCTCCACCCAGGGATCCCTCTATGGCTACACCTTC.

This clone came up a few times. V and J are TRBV7-9 and TRBJ1-2; possibly TRBD1 for D (6 bases). There are 13 residues in the CDR3. CDR1 is SEHNR, CDR2 FQNEAQ, per germline (reference sequence). V lost 1 base and J 7 bases, leaving 10 bases between the germline ends. This CDR3 reads CASSLVRDIGYTF. CDR3 DNA: TGTGCCAGCAGCTTAGTCCGGGACATTGGCTACACCTTC.

Concerning this clone itself: The same CDR3 can be traced to other DNA sequences in this sample. The CDR3 loop is CSVGGRLNTEAFF. CDR3 in DNA: TGCAGCGTTGGGGGTCGACTGAACACTGAAGCTTTCTTT. This chain links TRBV29-1 with TRBJ1-1; D not resolved. Germline lookup yields CDR1 SQVTM and CDR2 ANQGSEA. The CDR3 totals 13 residues. V lost 4 bases to trimming and J lost 0 bases, with 9 bases between them.

This clone appeared once. CDR3 DNA: TGTGCCAGCAGTGAAGCGTGGAAGCAGTACTTC. Amino acid sequence: CASSEAWKQYF. The chain joins TRBV6-1 to TRBJ2-7; D is unclear. This CDR3 is 11 amino acids long. The germline CDR1 and CDR2 sequences are MNHNS and SASEGT. The V end lost 0 bases, the J end lost 8 bases, and 5 bases lay between the germline ends.

J is TRBJ1-2 and V is TRBV29-1; a possible D gene is TRBD1 (5 bases). From germline, CDR1 is SQVTM and CDR2 ANQGSEA. Trimming took off 4 bases at V and 0 bases at J, with 12 bases between the two ends. The CDR3 sequence is 14 residues long. In DNA, the CDR3 is TGCAGCGTTGGAGGGGCCTCTACTAACTATGGCTACACCTTC. It translates to CSVGGASTNYGYTF.

The CDR3 loop reads CAISEFPGGNQPQHF. CDR3 coding DNA: TGTGCCATCAGTGAGTTCCCGGGGGGCAATCAGCCCCAGCATTTT. The rearrangement joins TRBV10-3 to TRBJ1-5; a possible D gene is TRBD1 (5 bases). Germline values: CDR1 ENHRY, CDR2 SYGVKD. The V end lost 1 base, the J end lost 2 bases, and 9 bases lay between the germline ends. The CDR3 sequence is 15 residues long.

With respect to this clone: This sample includes further DNA sequences coding for the same CDR3. This chain links TRBV29-1 with TRBJ1-1, with D unclear. In germline, CDR1 is SQVTM, CDR2 ANQGSEA. The CDR3 runs 11 residues. The V end lost 6 bases, the J end lost 4 bases, and 9 bases lay between the germline ends. This chain's CDR3 is CSVLRVTEAFF. CDR3 nucleotide sequence: TGCAGCGTCCTGCGGGTCACTGAAGCTTTCTTT.

The CDR3: CASGLVLPDTQYF. The CDR3 region has the DNA TGTGCTAGTGGTTTGGTACTACCAGATACGCAGTATTTT. The rearrangement joins TRBV12-5 to TRBJ2-3; D uncertain. V was pared by 0 bases and J by 4 bases, with 5 bases between. The CDR3 runs to 13 residues. Looked up from germline, CDR1 is LGHNT and CDR2 is FRNRAP. The full variable domain, rest sourced from reference TRBV12-5 and TRBJ2-3, is DARVTQTPRHKVTEMGQEVTMRCQPILGHNTVFWYRQTMMQGLELLAYFRNRAPLDDSGMPKDRFSAEMPDATLATLKIQPSEPRDSAVYFCASGLVLPDTQYFGPGTRLTVL.

About this clone itself: Other DNA sequences in the sample encode the same CDR3. The CDR3: CASSGGYEQYF. CDR3 DNA: TGTGCCAGCAGTGGAGGCTACGAGCAGTACTTC. The V and J genes are TRBV25-1 and TRBJ2-7; D not certain. V lost 4 bases and J 3 bases, leaving 4 bases between the germline ends. Per the germline V gene, CDR1 is MGHDK and CDR2 is SYGVNS. The CDR3 is made up of 11 amino acids.

The rearrangement uses TRBV5-1 and TRBJ2-6; 7 positions match TRBD1. The junction had 6 bases not matched to a gene; V was cut back by 6 bases and J by 0 bases. Germline V gene sequence: CDR1 SGHRS, CDR2 YFSETQ. This CDR3 has 16 residues. The CDR3 loop reads CASKGGAVSGANVLTF. DNA of the CDR3: TGCGCCAGCAAAGGGGGCGCGGTCTCTGGGGCCAACGTCCTGACTTTC.

This clone was seen a handful of times. The rearrangement uses TRBV4-3 and TRBJ1-6, with 7 bases fitting TRBD1. The CDR3 is 14 amino acids. After removal of 4 bases from V and 8 bases from J, the junction contained 5 bases not matched to a gene. Germline V gene lookup returns CDR1 LGHNA and CDR2 YSLEER. CDR3 sequence: CASSRGTDYSPLHF. CDR3 sequence (DNA): TGCGCCAGCAGCCGCGGGACAGATTATTCACCCCTCCACTTT.

Turning to this clone: In the same sample, other DNA sequences code for this CDR3. This sequence joins TRBV5-1 and TRBJ1-1; possible D gene TRBD1, 6 bases. Germline CDR1 is SGHRS and CDR2 is YFSETQ. Trimming shortened V by 2 bases and J by 5 bases, and 13 bases separated the two germline ends. This CDR3 is 14 amino acids long. In DNA form, the CDR3 reads TGCGCCAGCAGCTTAGCAGGGGTTGAAACTGAAGCTTTCTTT. Protein product: CASSLAGVETEAFF.

This rearrangement joins TRBV5-1 to TRBJ2-1, with TRBD2 matching over 7 bases. Germline V gene sequence: CDR1 SGHRS, CDR2 YFSETQ. Losses at the gene ends were 4 bases for V and 7 bases for J; bases not matched to a gene: 11. The CDR3 sequence is 15 residues long. The CDR3 region is CASSPGLEVGNEQFF. Written as DNA, the CDR3 is TGCGCCAGCAGCCCCGGACTAGAAGTGGGGAATGAGCAGTTCTTC.

This clone was counted only a few times. The CDR3 loop reads CATSRDIHMSSDQPQHF. The CDR3 DNA is TGTGCCACCAGCAGAGACATTCACATGAGCTCGGATCAGCCCCAGCATTTT. V and J are TRBV15 and TRBJ1-5; D is undetermined. The germline gives CDR1 LNHNV, CDR2 YYDKDF (reference sequence). The CDR3 runs 17 residues. With 0 bases removed from V and 5 bases from J, the gap between germline ends came to 17 bases.

This chain links TRBV4-3 with TRBJ2-1; TRBD2 aligns across 7 bases. The CDR3 consists of 17 residues. Trimming took 0 bases from V and 10 from J; bases not matched to a gene: 15. CDR1 is LGHNA, CDR2 YSLEER, per germline. The CDR3 region is CASSQDRGGEQEREQFF. The CDR3 nucleotides read TGCGCCAGCAGCCAAGATCGTGGGGGGGAGCAAGAGAGGGAGCAGTTCTTC.

This clone showed up just once. The chain links TRBV19 to TRBJ1-6, with a weak D call TRBD1 (6 bases). Per the germline V gene, CDR1 is LNHDA and CDR2 is SQIVND (reference sequence). Trimming took off 3 bases at V and 14 bases at J, with 14 bases between the two ends. There are 13 residues in the CDR3. This chain's CDR3 is CASSMTDSKALHF. The CDR3 nucleotides are TGTGCCAGTAGTATGACGGACAGCAAAGCCCTCCACTTT.

The chain combines TRBV7-2 with TRBJ2-6, with D hard to call. This CDR3 has 15 residues. From germline, CDR1 is SGHTA and CDR2 FQGNSA. Trimming removed 1 base at V and 4 bases at J, with 8 bases between. The CDR3 DNA sequence: TGTGCCAGCAGCTTAGGACTGTCGGGGGCCAACGTCCTGACTTTC. Residues: CASSLGLSGANVLTF.

This chain uses TRBV4-2 with TRBJ1-6, with TRBD1 as a possible D gene (6 bases). This CDR3 is 17 amino acids long. The germline gives CDR1 LGHNA, CDR2 YNFKEQ. Trimming shortened V by 1 base and J by 8 bases, and 18 bases separated the two germline ends. The CDR3 reads CASSQVHPGAVDSPLHF. CDR3 DNA sequence: TGTGCCAGCAGCCAAGTTCATCCGGGGGCAGTAGATTCACCCCTCCACTTT.

This chain joins TRBV6-5 and TRBJ2-3, with TRBD2 matching over 9 bases. The CDR3 length is 15 residues. Germline CDR1 MNHEY, CDR2 SVGAGI. Trimming at V came to 8 bases and at J to 0 bases, leaving 6 bases not matched to a gene. CDR3 DNA: TGTGCCAGCGCACTAGCGGGTGCTAGCACAGATACGCAGTATTTT. Protein sequence: CASALAGASTDTQYF.

This clone has only one observation. The sample has other DNA sequences that encode this CDR3 too. The chain carries TRBV27 and TRBJ1-2; 7 bases align to TRBD1. This CDR3 comprises 12 residues. In germline, CDR1 is MNHEY, CDR2 SMNVEV (reference sequence). With 5 bases clipped from V and 7 bases from J, the junction kept 4 bases outside the gene matches. The CDR3 reads CASSRQGAGYTF. CDR3 nucleotide sequence: TGTGCCAGCAGTCGACAGGGTGCTGGCTACACCTTC.